Below are 26 T cell receptor beta chains sequenced from a single sample in a study of cytomegalovirus exposure and HLA in healthy donors. Libraries were prepared by immunoSEQ multiplex PCR; TCRdb keeps only in-frame clonotypes and omits some of them. The table shows over 130,000 clones, with around nine tenths occurring only once. The sequenced material came from PBMCs. These receptors were collected from a man in his late teens or twenties in good health and CMV-seropositive.

The CDR3 is CATSRDGQGIDEQYF. The CDR3 DNA is TGTGCCACCAGCAGAGATGGTCAGGGAATCGACGAGCAGTACTTC. The genes are TRBV15 and TRBJ2-7, with D possibly TRBD1 on 5 matching bases. Deletions cut 0 bases from V and 5 bases from J, with 14 bases between. The CDR3 extends over 15 amino acids. The germline V gene encodes CDR1 LNHNV and CDR2 YYDKDF (reference sequence).

This chain uses TRBV11-2 with TRBJ2-7; D ambiguous. Trimming took off 1 base at V and 3 bases at J, with 10 bases between the two ends. The CDR3 loop spans 14 amino acids. Germline values: CDR1 SGHAT, CDR2 FQNNGV. In nucleotides, the CDR3 is TGTGCCAGCAGCTTAGGACTTCTTCTCTACGAGCAGTACTTC. Its protein product is CASSLGLLLYEQYF.

This chain connects TRBV30 to TRBJ1-3; the D is unclear. The CDR3 spans 11 residues. Per the germline V gene, CDR1 is GTSNPN and CDR2 is SVGIG (reference sequence). V was trimmed by 6 bases and J by 0 bases, leaving 3 bases between them. CDR3 sequence reads: CACSSGNTIYF. The CDR3 nucleotides read TGTGCCTGTAGCTCTGGAAACACCATATATTTT.

This sequence joins TRBV15 and TRBJ2-1; 9 bases are shared with TRBD1. V shed 1 base, J shed 5 bases, and the junction held 3 bases outside the gene matches. The CDR3 runs to 15 residues. Germline lookup yields CDR1 LNHNV and CDR2 YYDKDF (reference sequence). The CDR3 region is CATSRVWTGDNEQFF. The CDR3 bases are TGTGCCACCAGCAGAGTTTGGACAGGGGACAATGAGCAGTTCTTC.

The rearrangement joins TRBV2 to TRBJ2-1; D possibly corresponds to TRBD1 (5 bases). CDR1 and CDR2 from the germline V gene are SNHLY and FYNNEI. The CDR3 totals 13 residues. With 8 bases removed from V and 8 bases from J, the gap between germline ends came to 16 bases. The CDR3 reads CASSQGFRDEQFF. The CDR3 coding sequence is TGTGCCAGCTCCCAGGGTTTTAGGGATGAGCAGTTCTTC.

The chain joins TRBV11-2 to TRBJ2-3, with 13 bases lining up with TRBD2. Germline V gives CDR1 SGHAT, CDR2 FQNNGV. The CDR3 sequence is 16 residues long. After removal of 6 bases from V and 4 bases from J, the junction contained 7 bases not matched to a gene. CDR3 region: CASRSTTSGRADTQYF. DNA of the CDR3: TGTGCCAGCAGAAGCACCACTAGCGGGAGGGCAGATACGCAGTATTTT.

This chain joins TRBV12-5 and TRBJ2-1, with no clear D. CDR1 is LGHNT and CDR2 is FRNRAP in the germline V gene. The CDR3 is 16 amino acids. V was trimmed by 2 bases and J by 4 bases, leaving 15 bases between them. As DNA, the CDR3 is TGTGCTAGTGGTTTGCGAGTGGTTGACTTTTACAATGAGCAGTTCTTC. Amino acid sequence: CASGLRVVDFYNEQFF.

This sequence joins TRBV5-1 and TRBJ2-2, with TRBD2 identical over 10 bases. From germline, CDR1 is SGHRS and CDR2 YFSETQ. The CDR3 sequence is 18 residues long. V lost 4 bases to trimming and J lost 1 base; unmatched junction nucleotides: 10. The CDR3 coding sequence is TGCGCCAGCAGCGGAAAAGGACTAGCGGTGAGGAACACCGGGGAGCTGTTTTTT. It codes for CASSGKGLAVRNTGELFF.

The chain uses TRBV2 and TRBJ2-5; D call uncertain. The CDR3 covers 14 residues. V was pared by 7 bases and J by 3 bases, with 15 bases between. Germline CDR1 is SNHLY and CDR2 is FYNNEI. DNA of the CDR3: TGTGCCAGCATCTTTGGCCTAGTGGAAGAGACCCAGTACTTC. Translated: CASIFGLVEETQYF.

V and J are TRBV7-9 and TRBJ2-7; no definite D call. The CDR3 totals 15 residues. The germline CDR1 and CDR2 sequences are SEHNR and FQNEAQ (reference sequence). The V and J ends lost 3 bases and 4 bases respectively, with 16 bases between them. CDR3 nucleotide sequence: TGTGCCAGCAGCTTGGAGCGCTCCCTTGGATACGAGCAGTACTTC. Protein product: CASSLERSLGYEQYF.

J is TRBJ1-2 and V is TRBV5-1; 9 bases map to TRBD1. The germline V gene has CDR1 SGHRS and CDR2 YFSETQ. CDR3 length equals 15 residues. V was pared by 0 bases and J by 4 bases, with 4 bases of the junction left unmatched. The CDR3 here is CASSLEQGAGYGYTF. CDR3 bases: TGCGCCAGCAGCTTGGAACAGGGGGCTGGCTATGGCTACACCTTC.

The chain links TRBV27 to TRBJ2-7; 10 bases fit TRBD1. The CDR3 loop spans 14 amino acids. From germline, CDR1 is MNHEY and CDR2 SMNVEV (reference sequence). Trimming at V came to 5 bases and at J to 5 bases, leaving 6 bases not matched to a gene. The CDR3 reads CASSLGQGWNEQYF. In DNA form, the CDR3 reads TGTGCCAGCAGTCTGGGACAGGGGTGGAACGAGCAGTACTTC.

The chain combines TRBV10-1 with TRBJ2-2; 12 nucleotides match TRBD2. CDR1 and CDR2 (germline): WNHNN, SYGVQD (reference sequence). The CDR3 runs 17 residues. J was trimmed by 4 bases and V by 4 bases; bases with no gene match: 7. CDR3 sequence (DNA): TGCGCCAGCAGTGTCCTAGCGGGAGGGCCGGTCACCGGGGAGCTGTTTTTT. This encodes CASSVLAGGPVTGELFF.

Note on this clone: Since a much larger clone is just one base distant, this may be a read error. The chain uses TRBV27 and TRBJ2-7, with a possible D match to TRBD1 (6 bases). Trimming removed 8 bases at V and 9 bases at J, with 17 bases between. Germline CDR1 reads MNHEY; CDR2 reads SMNVEV (reference sequence). This CDR3 region has 12 residues. The CDR3 nucleotides are TGTGCCAGCCGGGACCAGGGGCTTGGGCAGTACTTC. Its translation is CASRDQGLGQYF.

The chain recombines TRBV5-1 with TRBJ2-7; TRBD2 aligns across 7 bases. Germline CDR1 and CDR2: SGHRS and YFSETQ. This CDR3 comprises 15 residues. V shed 5 bases, J shed 2 bases, and the junction held 10 bases outside the gene matches. The CDR3 loop reads CASRPLSGAPYEQYF. In nucleotides, the CDR3 is TGCGCCAGCAGACCTCTAAGCGGGGCCCCCTACGAGCAGTACTTC.

The chain is built from TRBV6-5 and TRBJ1-6; no reliable D call. Germline-derived CDR1 and CDR2 are MNHEY and SVGAGI. V shed 2 bases and J shed 4 bases, with 6 bases lying between them. This CDR3 has 14 residues. As DNA, the CDR3 is TGTGCCAGCAGTTACGGAGTATATAATTCACCCCTCCACTTT. This codes for CASSYGVYNSPLHF.

CDR3 region: CASSPRLATWYNEQFF. The CDR3 nucleotides are TGTGCCAGCAGCCCCCGACTAGCGACGTGGTACAATGAGCAGTTCTTC. The V call is TRBV7-3, the J call TRBJ2-1; 8 bases are shared with TRBD2. The CDR3 consists of 16 residues. V lost 5 bases, J lost 4 bases, and 10 bases stayed unmatched. Germline V gene sequence: CDR1 SGHTA, CDR2 FQGTGA.

J is TRBJ2-2 and V is TRBV10-1, with 7 bases fitting TRBD1. In germline, CDR1 is WNHNN, CDR2 SYGVQD (reference sequence). The V and J ends lost 5 bases and 5 bases, in that order; junction bases with no gene match: 5. The length of the CDR3 is 14 residues. CDR3 sequence reads: CASSRQGPTGELFF. Here the CDR3 DNA reads TGCGCCAGCAGTCGACAGGGCCCGACCGGGGAGCTGTTTTTT.

The chain links TRBV5-1 to TRBJ1-3; D is possibly TRBD1 (6 bases). The CDR3 covers 17 residues. Germline-derived CDR1 and CDR2 are SGHRS and YFSETQ. With 7 bases removed from V and 0 bases from J, the gap between germline ends came to 20 bases. The CDR3 is CASSRGGLEDSGNTIYF. The CDR3 DNA reads as TGCGCCAGCTCCCGGGGGGGGCTTGAAGACTCTGGAAACACCATATATTTT. Variable domain in full (rest from reference TRBV5-1 and TRBJ1-3): KAGVTQTPRYLIKTRGQQVTLSCSPISGHRSVSWYQQTPGQGLQFLFEYFSETQRNKGNFPGRFSGRQFSNSRSEMNVSTLELGDSALYLCASSRGGLEDSGNTIYFGEGSWLTVV.

The gene calls are TRBV7-9 and TRBJ2-1; 8 bases are a match to TRBD2. CDR1 and CDR2 from the germline V gene are SEHNR and FQNEAQ (reference sequence). The CDR3 is 17 residues long. The trim removed 1 base at V and 4 bases at J, leaving 9 bases unmatched. The DNA for the CDR3 is TGTGCCAGCAGCTTAGGGGCCCCGGGGGGGCCTTACAATGAGCAGTTCTTC. Translation: CASSLGAPGGPYNEQFF. Complete variable domain (other parts from reference TRBV7-9 and TRBJ2-1): DTGVSQNPRHKITKRGQNVTFRCDPISEHNRLYWYRQTLGQGPEFLTYFQNEAQLEKSRLLSDRFSAERPKGSFSTLEIQRTEQGDSAMYLCASSLGAPGGPYNEQFFGPGTRLTVL.

This chain joins TRBV19 and TRBJ2-3; a weak D match, TRBD1 (5 bases). The ends were cut back, 7 bases at V and 1 base at J, with 9 bases in the middle. The length of the CDR3 is 13 residues. Looked up from germline, CDR1 is LNHDA and CDR2 is SQIVND (reference sequence). The CDR3 sequence is CASMVTGTDTQYF. The CDR3 DNA follows: TGTGCCAGTATGGTGACAGGCACAGATACGCAGTATTTT.

The chain is built from TRBV29-1 and TRBJ1-1, with a possible D match to TRBD1 (6 bases). The CDR3 has 14 residues. V was cut by 4 bases and J by 0 bases, with 12 bases left in between. In germline, CDR1 is SQVTM, CDR2 ANQGSEA. CDR3 sequence (DNA): TGCAGCGTTGTCAGGGGTGGGTTGAACACTGAAGCTTTCTTT. Protein sequence: CSVVRGGLNTEAFF.

The chain couples TRBV19 to TRBJ1-1; 8 bases are shared with TRBD1. Per the germline V gene, CDR1 is LNHDA and CDR2 is SQIVND (reference sequence). The junction had 3 bases not matched to a gene; V was cut back by 5 bases and J by 1 base. This CDR3 has 14 amino acids. The CDR3 nucleotides read TGTGCCAGTAGTGCTACAGGGGGGAACACTGAAGCTTTCTTT. Translating it yields CASSATGGNTEAFF.

The chain links TRBV5-1 to TRBJ1-4; D is unclear. The length of the CDR3 is 15 residues. V was trimmed by 0 bases and J by 7 bases, leaving 13 bases between them. The V gene's germline CDR1 is SGHRS and CDR2 YFSETQ. The CDR3 loop reads CASSLVAMRAEKLFF. In nucleotides, the CDR3 is TGCGCCAGCAGCTTGGTAGCGATGCGGGCTGAAAAACTGTTTTTT. The full variable domain, completed using reference TRBV5-1 and TRBJ1-4, is KAGVTQTPRYLIKTRGQQVTLSCSPISGHRSVSWYQQTPGQGLQFLFEYFSETQRNKGNFPGRFSGRQFSNSRSEMNVSTLELGDSALYLCASSLVAMRAEKLFFGSGTQLSVL.

The rearrangement uses TRBV6-1 and TRBJ1-5, with 8 bases that match TRBD1. The junction had 7 bases not matched to a gene; V was cut back by 6 bases and J by 6 bases. The CDR3 has 14 amino acids. Per the germline V gene, CDR1 is MNHNS and CDR2 is SASEGT. DNA for the CDR3: TGTGCCAGCAGGGACAGGGATGGGGGTCAGCCCCAGCATTTT. Its protein is CASRDRDGGQPQHF.

V is TRBV19 and J is TRBJ2-7, with 10 positions matching TRBD2. The CDR3 spans 15 residues. The germline V gene has CDR1 LNHDA and CDR2 SQIVND (reference sequence). With V trimmed by 9 bases and J by 3 bases, 11 bases remained unmatched. The CDR3 DNA sequence: TGTGCCAGCTTAATAGCGGGAGGTTTAATCTACGAGCAGTACTTC. Its protein is CASLIAGGLIYEQYF.